This T cell receptor (beta chain) was sequenced during a study of blood T cell repertoires in COVID-19. About the research overall: Acute and convalescent COVID-19 samples came from the United States, Italy and Spain.

In the original workflow: Counts of nucleated cells, estimated from reference gene primer amplification, were obtained. Assay: immunoSEQ multiplex PCR; the TCRdb copy retains only in-frame clones and omits some. V, J and clone size derive from that table, while D and trimming were established from the DNA sequence. In the table there are 100,000 to 110,000 clones, approximately 91% of which are singletons. The receptor was isolated from a man aged 45-65 years with active COVID-19. Specimen: peripheral blood.

This CDR3 reads CASSIIQGSNEKLFF. The CDR3 DNA sequence: TGTGCCAGTAGTATAATACAGGGATCGAATGAAAAACTGTTTTTT. This rearrangement joins TRBV19 to TRBJ1-4, with D tentatively TRBD1 (6 bases). The CDR3 spans 15 residues. The germline gives CDR1 LNHDA, CDR2 SQIVND (reference sequence). The V and J ends lost 2 bases and 5 bases respectively, with 12 bases between them.